The 26 T cell receptor beta chains given below trace back to one sample, sequenced in a study of vaccination and CD4 T cells after COVID-19. The antigens of these receptors remain unknown. Treatment defined: roughly nine-day PBMC culture with coronavirus spike peptide pools or control peptides (ViraFEST assay). Cultured CD4+ T cells had their DNA profiled by the Oncomine TCR Beta short-read assay. One entry per CDR3 protein, called by TCRdb with MiXCR from the PCR reads. The sample has 13,000 to 15,000 distinct CDR3 sequences, 65% to 75% seen once. The specimen sequenced was CD4+ T cells from blood, cultured in vitro. Receptor source: a human donor who had recovered from COVID-19.

The CDR3 DNA is TGTGCCAGCTCACCATCCCTCTTGGGAGGAAACACCATATATTTT. Translation: CASSPSLLGGNTIYF. The J gene is TRBJ1-3, the V gene TRBV18; D is ambiguous. V gave up 2 bases and J gave up 4 bases, with 12 bases separating them. The CDR3 has 15 amino acids. Germline-derived CDR1 and CDR2 are KGHSH and LQKENI.

This chain joins TRBV20-1 and TRBJ2-1; 14 bases fit TRBD2. The ends lost 5 bases at V and 9 bases at J; junction bases unmatched: 9. The CDR3 has 15 amino acids. Germline loops: CDR1 DFQATT, CDR2 SNEGSKA (reference sequence). CDR3 amino acids: CSAGDGTSGSSEQFF. CDR3 nucleotide sequence: TGCAGTGCTGGGGACGGGACTAGCGGGAGTAGTGAGCAGTTCTTC.

This sequence joins TRBV5-1 and TRBJ2-7, with 7 bases lining up with TRBD1. This CDR3 has 14 amino acids. Per germline, CDR1 SGHRS and CDR2 YFSETQ. Germline trimming cut 4 bases from V and 3 bases from J; bases unmatched to any gene: 7. CDR3 DNA sequence: TGCGCCAGCAGCCAGGGGACAGTAGACTACGAGCAGTACTTC. It is translated as CASSQGTVDYEQYF.

The chain uses TRBV11-2 and TRBJ2-7; D remains ambiguous. Germline lookup yields CDR1 SGHAT and CDR2 FQNNGV. The CDR3 extends over 12 amino acids. The germline V and J ends were trimmed by 4 bases and 0 bases, with 4 bases remaining between them. The CDR3 loop is CASSYTSYEQYF. The CDR3 nucleotides read TGTGCCAGCAGCTACACCTCCTACGAGCAGTACTTC.

This clonotype was found a few times. The V and J genes are TRBV20-1 and TRBJ1-5; 8 bases fit TRBD1. V lost 3 bases, J lost 6 bases, and 7 bases stayed unmatched. This CDR3 has 14 residues. Germline V lookup: CDR1 DFQATT, CDR2 SNEGSKA (reference sequence). The DNA of the CDR3 is TGCAGTGCTAGCAGGGGGCAGGGCCCTCAGCCCCAGCATTTT. Translation: CSASRGQGPQPQHF.

This CDR3 is CASSVVSGTEAFF. CDR3 nucleotide sequence: TGTGCCAGCAGCGTAGTATCGGGGACGGAAGCTTTCTTT. This sequence joins TRBV9 and TRBJ1-1; perhaps TRBD1 as D (5 bases). CDR1 and CDR2 (germline): SGDLS, YYNGEE. V lost 0 bases and J lost 8, with 11 bases in between. CDR3 length: 13 residues.

This clonotype has only one observation. The V gene is TRBV7-2, the J gene TRBJ1-5; D call uncertain. V was pared by 6 bases and J by 4 bases, with 13 bases between. Germline V gives CDR1 SGHTA, CDR2 FQGNSA. CDR3 length: 14 amino acids. Here the CDR3 reads CASSWKYTNQPQHF. CDR3 nucleotide sequence: TGTGCCAGCAGTTGGAAGTACACTAATCAGCCCCAGCATTTT.

V and J are TRBV20-1 and TRBJ2-5; the match to TRBD2 covers 9 bases. The germline V gene encodes CDR1 DFQATT and CDR2 SNEGSKA (reference sequence). There are 13 residues in the CDR3. V shed 5 bases and J 7 bases; nucleotides not matched to a gene: 8. The CDR3 reads CSAPRGGGATQYF. The CDR3 DNA follows: TGCAGTGCTCCGCGGGGGGGAGGCGCGACCCAGTACTTC.

The count of this clonotype is one. This sequence joins TRBV12-3 or TRBV12-4 and TRBJ2-1, with 7 bases aligning to TRBD1. Trimming removed 7 bases from V and 5 bases from J; junction bases left unmatched: 5. There are 13 residues in the CDR3. The CDR3 here is CASTMGQNNEQFF. CDR3 in DNA: TGTGCCAGCACCATGGGACAGAACAATGAGCAGTTCTTC.

The chain combines TRBV25-1 with TRBJ2-7; 11 bases agree with TRBD2. Unmatched junction bases numbered 7, after V lost 4 bases and J lost 2 bases. Germline V gene lookup returns CDR1 MGHDK and CDR2 SYGVNS. The CDR3 consists of 16 residues. The chain's CDR3 is CASSGGLAGATYEQYF. The CDR3 DNA is TGTGCCAGCAGTGGAGGACTAGCGGGTGCTACCTACGAGCAGTACTTC.

The chain employs TRBV19 and TRBJ1-1, with a possible D match to TRBD1 (5 bases). Between the trimmed V and J ends, which lost 3 bases and 0 bases, there was a span of 8 bases. The CDR3 extends over 14 amino acids. Germline CDR1 is LNHDA and CDR2 is SQIVND (reference sequence). The CDR3: CASSMGRMNTEAFF. The CDR3 nucleotides are TGTGCCAGTAGTATGGGACGGATGAACACTGAAGCTTTCTTT.

The chain links TRBV7-2 to TRBJ2-7; D perhaps matches TRBD2 (6 bases). Germline V gene data show CDR1 as SGHTA and CDR2 as FQGNSA. The CDR3 consists of 15 residues. Trimming shortened V by 1 base and J by 0 bases, and 10 bases separated the two germline ends. CDR3: CASSLVAGSSYEQYF. Written as DNA, the CDR3 is TGTGCCAGCAGCTTAGTGGCGGGGTCCTCCTACGAGCAGTACTTC. Complete variable domain (other parts from reference TRBV7-2 and TRBJ2-7): GAGVSQSPSNKVTEKGKDVELRCDPISGHTALYWYRQSLGQGLEFLIYFQGNSAPDKSGLPSDRFSAERTGGSVSTLTIQRTQQEDSAVYLCASSLVAGSSYEQYFGPGTRLTVT.

The chain has TRBV7-2 and TRBJ2-7, with TRBD2 matching over 10 bases. Germline V gives CDR1 SGHTA, CDR2 FQGNSA. The J segment lost 12 bases and the V segment lost 5 bases, leaving 13 bases of the junction unmatched. The CDR3 is made up of 14 amino acids. The CDR3 sequence is CASSELLAGLVRYF. The CDR3 region has the DNA TGTGCCAGCAGCGAGTTACTAGCGGGATTGGTCCGGTACTTC.

A few counts support this clonotype. This rearrangement joins TRBV7-2 to TRBJ2-3; tentatively, D is TRBD2 (5 bases). The V end was cut by 3 bases, the J end by 2 bases, with 6 bases between. The CDR3 length is 13 residues. From germline, CDR1 is SGHTA and CDR2 FQGNSA. The CDR3 loop is CASSFSVTDTQYF. The CDR3 DNA reads as TGTGCCAGCAGCTTTAGCGTCACAGATACGCAGTATTTT.

The rearrangement uses TRBV19 and TRBJ2-2; D remains unclear. V lost 8 bases, J lost 5 bases, and 3 bases lay in between. The germline CDR1 and CDR2 sequences are LNHDA and SQIVND (reference sequence). The CDR3 sequence is 10 residues long. The CDR3 reads CASGTGELFF. The CDR3 nucleotides read TGTGCCAGTGGTACCGGGGAGCTGTTTTTT.

This chain joins TRBV30 and TRBJ1-5; D is unresolved. The V gene lost 0 bases and the J gene lost 9 bases, with 6 bases spanning the gap. The CDR3 contains 11 residues. The V gene's germline CDR1 is GTSNPN and CDR2 SVGIG (reference sequence). CDR3 residues: CAWSVRGPQHF. CDR3 DNA: TGTGCCTGGAGTGTACGAGGGCCCCAGCATTTT. Based on the CDR3 plus reference TRBV30 and TRBJ1-5, the full variable domain is SQTIHQWPATLVQPVGSPLSLECTVEGTSNPNLYWYRQAAGRGLQLLFYSVGIGQISSEVPQNLSASRPQDRQFILSSKKLLLSDSGFYLCAWSVRGPQHFGDGTRLSIL.

The chain recombines TRBV19 with TRBJ1-1; 7 bases are shared with TRBD1. Germline lookup yields CDR1 LNHDA and CDR2 SQIVND (reference sequence). J gave up 1 base and V 3 bases, and 5 bases lay outside the gene matches. The CDR3 loop spans 15 amino acids. The CDR3 spells CASSMVWTGNTEAFF. The CDR3 coding sequence is TGTGCCAGTAGTATGGTCTGGACAGGGAACACTGAAGCTTTCTTT.

This chain links TRBV24-1 with TRBJ2-5; tentative D call: TRBD2 (6 bases). The germline V gene has CDR1 KGHDR and CDR2 SFDVKD. V lost 4 bases, J lost 3 bases, and 14 bases lay in between. This CDR3 is built from 15 residues. Here the CDR3 DNA reads TGTGCCACCAGTGAATTTGGGGTAGCGGAAGAGACCCAGTACTTC. Translation gives CATSEFGVAEETQYF.

V is TRBV7-2 and J is TRBJ1-5; D possibly corresponds to TRBD1 (6 bases). CDR3 length: 14 residues. Germline lookup yields CDR1 SGHTA and CDR2 FQGNSA. The V end lost 5 bases, the J end lost 7 bases, and 15 bases lay between the germline ends. The CDR3: CASSPGGARQPQHF. CDR3 coding DNA: TGTGCCAGCAGCCCCGGGGGGGCGCGGCAGCCCCAGCATTTT. The full variable domain, with the rest looked up from reference TRBV7-2 and TRBJ1-5, is GAGVSQSPSNKVTEKGKDVELRCDPISGHTALYWYRQSLGQGLEFLIYFQGNSAPDKSGLPSDRFSAERTGGSVSTLTIQRTQQEDSAVYLCASSPGGARQPQHFGDGTRLSIL.

This chain uses TRBV19 with TRBJ1-2, with 7 bases fitting TRBD1. From germline, CDR1 is LNHDA and CDR2 SQIVND (reference sequence). The CDR3 totals 17 residues. Trimming removed 5 bases from V and 5 bases from J; junction bases left unmatched: 17. CDR3 in DNA: TGTGCCAGTAGTCTCACAACCGGGACAGCAACAACGTATGGCTACACCTTC. It yields the protein CASSLTTGTATTYGYTF. Full variable domain (missing parts from reference TRBV19 and TRBJ1-2): DGGITQSPKYLFRKEGQNVTLSCEQNLNHDAMYWYRQDPGQGLRLIYYSQIVNDFQKGDIAEGYSVSREKKESFPLTVTSAQKNPTAFYLCASSLTTGTATTYGYTFGSGTRLTVV.

This chain joins TRBV4-3 and TRBJ2-1; unclear D gene. Trimming removed 1 base from V and 10 bases from J, with 14 bases in between. Per the germline V gene, CDR1 is LGHNA and CDR2 is YSLEER. The CDR3 consists of 14 residues. In DNA, the CDR3 is TGCGCCAGCAGCCAAGTAGGGCACTTCGGGGAGCAGTTCTTC. It translates to CASSQVGHFGEQFF.

The V gene is TRBV27, the J gene TRBJ1-1; 8 positions agree with TRBD1. Trimming cost V 7 bases and J 5 bases; bases outside gene matches: 12. Germline values: CDR1 MNHEY, CDR2 SMNVEV (reference sequence). The CDR3 sequence is 15 residues long. DNA of the CDR3: TGTGCCAGCAAGTCCCAGGGGGCAATGGGAACTGAAGCTTTCTTT. As protein: CASKSQGAMGTEAFF.

V is TRBV7-2 and J is TRBJ1-1, with TRBD1 as a possible D gene (6 bases). Germline values: CDR1 SGHTA, CDR2 FQGNSA. Trimming removed 5 bases at V and 1 base at J, with 11 bases between. CDR3 length: 14 residues. This CDR3 reads CASSPGQTNTEAFF. Here the CDR3 DNA reads TGTGCCAGCAGCCCCGGACAGACGAACACTGAAGCTTTCTTT.

The V call is TRBV28, the J call TRBJ1-5, with 8 bases that match TRBD1. Germline CDR1 reads MDHEN; CDR2 reads SYDVKM. Trimming took 5 bases from V and 2 from J; bases not matched to a gene: 8. CDR3 length: 16 amino acids. CDR3 bases: TGTGCCAGCAGTCCCCTAGGACAGGGCCGCAATCAGCCCCAGCATTTT. Translated, it gives CASSPLGQGRNQPQHF. The full variable domain, its missing parts supplied by reference TRBV28 and TRBJ1-5, is DVKVTQSSRYLVKRTGEKVFLECVQDMDHENMFWYRQDPGLGLRLIYFSYDVKMKEKGDIPEGYSVSREKKERFSLILESASTNQTSMYLCASSPLGQGRNQPQHFGDGTRLSIL.

The V gene is TRBV27, the J gene TRBJ1-6; D is unclear. The germline V gene encodes CDR1 MNHEY and CDR2 SMNVEV (reference sequence). Trimming shortened V by 5 bases and J by 9 bases, and 17 bases separated the two germline ends. The CDR3 sequence is 15 residues long. CDR3 amino acids: CASSHEGDRGSPLHF. The DNA of the CDR3 is TGTGCCAGCAGTCACGAGGGCGACCGGGGTTCACCCCTCCACTTT.

This rearrangement joins TRBV6-2 or TRBV6-3 to TRBJ1-1; D remains unclear. V was trimmed by 6 bases and J by 8 bases, leaving 13 bases between them. This CDR3 has 12 amino acids. Germline V gene sequence: CDR1 MNHEY, CDR2 SVGEGT. The CDR3 region has the DNA TGTGCCAGCAGCCGACACGCTACCGAAGCTTTCTTT. This codes for CASSRHATEAFF.